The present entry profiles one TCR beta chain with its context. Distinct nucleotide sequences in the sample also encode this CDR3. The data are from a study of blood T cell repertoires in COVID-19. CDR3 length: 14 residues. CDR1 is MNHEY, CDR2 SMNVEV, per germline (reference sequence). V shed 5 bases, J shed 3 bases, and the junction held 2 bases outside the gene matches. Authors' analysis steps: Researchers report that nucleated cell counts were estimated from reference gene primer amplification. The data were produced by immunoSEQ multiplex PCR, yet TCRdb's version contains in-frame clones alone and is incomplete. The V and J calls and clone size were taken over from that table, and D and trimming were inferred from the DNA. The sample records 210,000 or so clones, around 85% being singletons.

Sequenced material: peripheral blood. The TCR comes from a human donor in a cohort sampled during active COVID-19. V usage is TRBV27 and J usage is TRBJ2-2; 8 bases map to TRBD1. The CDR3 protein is CASSLTGDTGELFF. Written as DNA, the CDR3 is TGTGCCAGCAGTCTGACAGGGGACACCGGGGAGCTGTTTTTT.